This TCR beta chain came from a study of T cells in Graves' hyperthyroidism and ophthalmopathy. Amplified TCR beta CDR3 regions came from RNA transcripts. RT-PCR in the first round (using the HTBI primer set) targeted the TCR CDR3. TCRdb re-analysed the multiplex PCR reads in MiXCR, keeping a single row per CDR3 protein. The table has about 250,000 distinct CDR3 sequences, 22% seen once; the top ten hold roughly 60%. The receptor comes from a man aged 30 to 45 with Graves' ophthalmopathy. The sample taken for sequencing was blood.

The CDR3 DNA reads TGTGCCAGCTCACCAGCCAGCGAGTTGACCAATGAGCAGTTCTTC. This translates into CASSPASELTNEQFF. This chain uses TRBV18 with TRBJ2-1; D gene unclear. V dropped 2 bases and J dropped 6 bases, with 14 bases sitting between them. Germline CDR1 and CDR2: KGHSH and LQKENI. This CDR3 has 15 amino acids.